These 23 T cell receptor beta chains came from one sample sequenced in a study of CD8 T cells in Susac syndrome. Reverse transcription of roughly 0.45 to 1 ug RNA was performed with random hexamers. TCRdb recomputed calls from the immunoSEQ multiplex PCR reads with MiXCR, one row per CDR3 protein. Among 77,000 or so distinct CDR3 sequences, 85% to 95% were seen once, and the ten largest hold around 0.57%. The sample taken for sequencing was CD4+ T cells from PBMCs. The receptors stem from a human donor with Susac syndrome.

This chain links TRBV12-3 or TRBV12-4 with TRBJ2-4; 8 nucleotides agree with TRBD1. The CDR3 extends over 14 amino acids. With 7 bases clipped from V and 3 bases from J, the junction kept 5 bases outside the gene matches. The CDR3 protein is CASTGQGVKNIQYF. DNA for the CDR3: TGTGCCAGCACCGGACAGGGAGTCAAAAACATTCAGTACTTC.

The chain links TRBV11-3 to TRBJ2-2; D is possibly TRBD2 (6 bases). This CDR3 spans 13 amino acids. V was cut by 3 bases and J by 8 bases, with 10 bases left in between. CDR1 is SGHNT, CDR2 YENEEA, per germline. The CDR3 spells CASSFGGEGELFF. Here the CDR3 DNA reads TGTGCCAGCAGCTTCGGGGGAGAAGGGGAGCTGTTTTTT.

This clonotype was seen only once. The genes are TRBV5-4 and TRBJ2-2, with 8 bases lining up with TRBD1. Per germline, CDR1 SGHNT and CDR2 YYREEE (reference sequence). The V and J ends lost 3 bases and 4 bases, in that order; junction bases with no gene match: 11. This CDR3 contains 17 residues. This CDR3 is CASSSPRGQGITGELFF. The CDR3 DNA sequence: TGTGCCAGCAGCTCCCCCCGAGGACAGGGTATCACCGGGGAGCTGTTTTTT. Together with reference TRBV5-4 and TRBJ2-2, the CDR3 gives the full variable domain: ETGVTQSPTHLIKTRGQQVTLRCSSQSGHNTVSWYQQALGQGPQFIFQYYREEENGRGNFPPRFSGLQFPNYSSELNVNALELDDSALYLCASSSPRGQGITGELFFGEGSRLTVL.

This clonotype occurred once. J is TRBJ2-2 and V is TRBV15; TRBD1 matches 7 bases. The CDR3 totals 15 residues. Per the germline V gene, CDR1 is LNHNV and CDR2 is YYDKDF (reference sequence). The V segment lost 2 bases and the J segment 5 bases; nucleotides outside the gene matches: 5. The CDR3 loop reads CATSRMGRGTGELFF. In DNA form, the CDR3 reads TGTGCCACCAGCAGAATGGGCAGGGGGACCGGGGAGCTGTTTTTT.

J is TRBJ2-1 and V is TRBV10-3, with D possibly TRBD2 on 6 matching bases. The CDR3 sequence is 15 residues long. V was clipped by 3 bases and J by 8 bases, with 17 bases between them. CDR1 is ENHRY, CDR2 SYGVKD, per germline. The CDR3 DNA reads as TGTGCCATCAGTGATCCGGGACTCCCCCGGGATGAGCAGTTCTTC. Encoded protein: CAISDPGLPRDEQFF.

The V and J genes are TRBV20-1 and TRBJ1-2; D not resolved. CDR3 length equals 15 residues. The V gene lost 1 base and the J gene lost 4 bases, with 16 bases spanning the gap. Germline lookup yields CDR1 DFQATT and CDR2 SNEGSKA (reference sequence). The CDR3 is CSARAFTGISYGYTF. CDR3 DNA sequence: TGCAGTGCTAGAGCCTTTACGGGAATCTCCTATGGCTACACCTTC.

J is TRBJ2-1 and V is TRBV27; D may match TRBD1 or TRBD2 (5 bases each). The V and J ends lost 4 bases and 7 bases respectively, with 20 bases between them. The CDR3 length is 16 residues. CDR1 and CDR2 from the germline V gene are MNHEY and SMNVEV (reference sequence). The CDR3 here is CASSSGTTPALNEQFF. In nucleotides, the CDR3 is TGTGCCAGCAGTTCCGGGACCACCCCGGCTTTGAATGAGCAGTTCTTC.

The chain links TRBV20-1 to TRBJ2-5; 9 bases match TRBD2. V was clipped by 4 bases and J by 5 bases; unmatched bases: 17. This CDR3 spans 17 amino acids. Per the germline V gene, CDR1 is DFQATT and CDR2 is SNEGSKA (reference sequence). The chain's CDR3 is CSATRRVAGVRGETQYF. CDR3 DNA sequence: TGCAGTGCTACCCGGCGGGTAGCGGGAGTGAGGGGGGAGACCCAGTACTTC.

The chain is built from TRBV4-2 and TRBJ2-4, with D possibly being TRBD1 (5 bases). CDR1 is LGHNA and CDR2 is YNFKEQ in the germline V gene. The CDR3 runs to 13 residues. V gave up 1 base and J gave up 5 bases, with 6 bases separating them. CDR3 loop: CASSQVQENIQYF. CDR3 coding DNA: TGTGCCAGCAGCCAAGTACAGGAAAACATTCAGTACTTC.

Only a few counts were recorded for this clonotype. The chain links TRBV3-1 to TRBJ1-1; possible D gene TRBD1, 5 bases. V lost 3 bases, J lost 4 bases, and 9 bases lay in between. CDR1 is LGHDT and CDR2 is YNNKEL in the germline V gene (reference sequence). CDR3 size: 13 residues. The CDR3 loop is CASSQGGGTEAFF. CDR3 bases: TGTGCCAGCAGCCAGGGGGGTGGCACTGAAGCTTTCTTT.

V usage is TRBV7-2 and J usage is TRBJ2-7; a possible D gene is TRBD1 (7 bases). Germline V CDR1 and CDR2: SGHTA, FQGNSA. V was trimmed by 8 bases and J by 0 bases, leaving 17 bases between them. This CDR3 is 15 amino acids long. The CDR3 region has the DNA TGTGCCAGCTCCTTAGGGGGGACAGTCTCCTACGAGCAGTACTTC. Its protein is CASSLGGTVSYEQYF.

This chain connects TRBV30 to TRBJ1-5; D remains ambiguous. This CDR3 is 14 amino acids long. Germline V gives CDR1 GTSNPN, CDR2 SVGIG (reference sequence). Trimming cost V 5 bases and J 5 bases, with 16 bases left between them. The CDR3 DNA sequence: TGTGCCTGGGGTGCAAGCCTTGGGGATCAGCCCCAGCATTTT. The encoded protein is CAWGASLGDQPQHF. Variable domain in full (rest from reference TRBV30 and TRBJ1-5): SQTIHQWPATLVQPVGSPLSLECTVEGTSNPNLYWYRQAAGRGLQLLFYSVGIGQISSEVPQNLSASRPQDRQFILSSKKLLLSDSGFYLCAWGASLGDQPQHFGDGTRLSIL.

This rearrangement joins TRBV27 to TRBJ1-5; the D is unclear. Germline assignment: CDR1 MNHEY and CDR2 SMNVEV (reference sequence). This CDR3 is built from 15 residues. Trimming stripped 3 bases from V and 2 bases from J, with 11 bases between. This chain's CDR3 is CASSFGGTGNQPQHF. For the CDR3, the DNA is TGTGCCAGCAGTTTTGGAGGTACGGGCAATCAGCCCCAGCATTTT.

The chain joins TRBV7-9 to TRBJ2-4; D could derive from TRBD1 or TRBD2 (7 bases each). V lost 3 bases to trimming and J lost 0 bases, with 9 bases between them. Germline CDR1 and CDR2: SEHNR and FQNEAQ (reference sequence). The CDR3 consists of 15 residues. The CDR3 reads CASSFRGGAKNIQYF. Written as DNA, the CDR3 is TGTGCCAGCAGCTTCAGGGGGGGAGCCAAAAACATTCAGTACTTC.

The chain recombines TRBV12-5 with TRBJ1-2; D is unclear. There are 15 residues in the CDR3. V lost 5 bases to trimming and J lost 0 bases, with 13 bases between them. Germline CDR1 is LGHNT and CDR2 is FRNRAP. CDR3 amino acids: CASGPSVGANYGYTF. The CDR3 DNA is TGTGCTAGTGGTCCCTCCGTCGGGGCTAACTATGGCTACACCTTC. Filled out from reference TRBV12-5 and TRBJ1-2, the complete variable domain reads DARVTQTPRHKVTEMGQEVTMRCQPILGHNTVFWYRQTMMQGLELLAYFRNRAPLDDSGMPKDRFSAEMPDATLATLKIQPSEPRDSAVYFCASGPSVGANYGYTFGSGTRLTVV.

The chain has TRBV24-1 and TRBJ1-5; the D gene is possibly TRBD1 (5 bases). The V end lost 6 bases, the J end lost 4 bases, and 9 bases lay between the germline ends. The CDR3 loop spans 13 amino acids. CDR1 is KGHDR, CDR2 SFDVKD, per germline. CDR3 nucleotide sequence: TGTGCCACCAGTACCTCAGGGAATCAGCCCCAGCATTTT. Its protein is CATSTSGNQPQHF.

The V call is TRBV27, the J call TRBJ1-5, with D possibly TRBD1 on 6 matching bases. The CDR3 consists of 16 residues. Germline lookup yields CDR1 MNHEY and CDR2 SMNVEV (reference sequence). The V end was cut by 1 base, the J end by 9 bases, with 19 bases between. The CDR3 loop is CASSLLRGGFYRPQHF. As DNA, the CDR3 is TGTGCCAGCAGTTTATTAAGAGGGGGGTTTTACCGGCCCCAGCATTTT.

J is TRBJ2-3 and V is TRBV18; perhaps TRBD2 as D (6 bases). Germline V gives CDR1 KGHSH, CDR2 LQKENI. V shed 5 bases and J shed 6 bases, with 18 bases lying between them. This CDR3 spans 15 amino acids. DNA for the CDR3: TGTGCCAGCTCAACGAACGGGGGTACGATGGATACGCAGTATTTT. It encodes CASSTNGGTMDTQYF.

This chain uses TRBV5-1 with TRBJ2-6, with D possibly TRBD2 on 6 matching bases. V was shortened by 4 bases and J by 2 bases, with 13 bases between the two germline ends. Germline lookup yields CDR1 SGHRS and CDR2 YFSETQ. The CDR3 is made up of 16 amino acids. The CDR3 loop reads CASSQVGSAGANVLTF. In DNA, the CDR3 is TGCGCCAGCAGCCAAGTCGGGAGTGCTGGGGCCAACGTCCTGACTTTC.

The chain couples TRBV9 to TRBJ2-2, with D tentatively TRBD1 (5 bases). Trimming pared 7 bases from V and 2 bases from J, leaving 18 bases between. CDR1 and CDR2 (germline): SGDLS, YYNGEE. The CDR3 contains 16 residues. Written as DNA, the CDR3 is TGTGCCAGCGGCCTTCGGGCAGGGATAAACACCGGGGAGCTGTTTTTT. Translated: CASGLRAGINTGELFF.

The V and J genes are TRBV6-1 and TRBJ1-2; perhaps TRBD1 as D (6 bases). Germline-derived CDR1 and CDR2 are MNHNS and SASEGT. V shed 6 bases and J shed 4 bases, with 12 bases lying between them. This CDR3 is built from 13 residues. CDR3: CASREGHSYGYTF. The CDR3 DNA reads TGTGCCAGCAGGGAGGGACATTCCTATGGCTACACCTTC.

This clonotype was found once. This chain uses TRBV5-6 with TRBJ2-5; maybe TRBD1 (5 bases). V was pared by 2 bases and J by 5 bases, with 13 bases between. The CDR3 covers 14 residues. The germline CDR1 and CDR2 sequences are SGHDT and YYEEEE. In DNA form, the CDR3 reads TGTGCCAGCAGCTTCTTAGGGGCGCGGGAGACCCAGTACTTC. As protein: CASSFLGARETQYF.

The chain is built from TRBV5-6 and TRBJ2-7, with D tentatively TRBD1 or TRBD2 (6 bases each). The V end lost 4 bases, the J end lost 0 bases, and 8 bases lay between the germline ends. The germline gives CDR1 SGHDT, CDR2 YYEEEE. There are 13 residues in the CDR3. The CDR3 region has the DNA TGTGCCAGCAGCCGGGGGCCCTCCTACGAGCAGTACTTC. Protein sequence: CASSRGPSYEQYF.